The rows below give T cell receptor beta chains drawn from one sample of a study of type 1 and type 2 diabetes patients. MiXCR was run by TCRdb on the multiplex PCR reads, yielding one entry per CDR3 protein. The table lists 250,000 to 300,000 distinct CDR3 sequences, roughly 44% of them singletons. Sample: peripheral blood mononuclear cells (PBMCs). The receptors originated from a man aged 18 to 29 with type 2 diabetes. CDR3s include the opening cysteine and the closing phenylalanine or tryptophan. The order of the fields is V gene, J gene, D gene, clone size, CDR3 DNA, CDR3 protein. D genes are given only for firm matches. The size field is filled for only some rows; it gives once, few, many or a size class.

TRBV2	TRBJ2-2	TRBD2	NA	TGTGCCAGCAGTGCTTCGTTAGCGGGAGGCAACCAAAACACCGGGGAGCTGTTTTTT	CASSASLAGGNQNTGELFF
TRBV7-8	TRBJ1-1	NA	many	TGTGCCAGCAGCGCAGCACTGAACACTGAAGCTTTCTTT	CASSAALNTEAFF
TRBV11-2	TRBJ1-6	NA	NA	TGTGCCAGCAGCTTCTACGCCGGGGGCGTATCTAATTCACCCCTCCACTTT	CASSFYAGGVSNSPLHF
TRBV13	TRBJ2-1	NA	NA	TGTGCCAGCAGCTTTCGAGTACGTAATGAGCAGTTCTTC	CASSFRVRNEQFF
TRBV7-3	TRBJ2-5	NA	NA	TGTGCCAGCAGTCCTCAGGGGGGGGGGACCCAGTACTTC	CASSPQGGGTQYF
TRBV6-5	TRBJ2-3	TRBD2	NA	TGTGCCAGCAGTTACACGGGAGGGCCTGGGGATACGCAGTATTTT	CASSYTGGPGDTQYF
TRBV19	TRBJ1-4	TRBD1	NA	TGTGCCAGTAACAGAAGGGACAGGGGTAGTGAAAAACTGTTTTTT	CASNRRDRGSEKLFF
TRBV28	TRBJ2-3	NA	few	TGTGCCAGCAGGAACTTGACCGTCAGCACAGATACGCAGTATTTT	CASRNLTVSTDTQYF
TRBV6-7	TRBJ2-6	TRBD1	NA	TGTGCCAGCAGTTACTTGACAGGGGTAGGGGCCAACGTCCTGACTTTC	CASSYLTGVGANVLTF
TRBV10-2	TRBJ1-1	NA	many	TGCGCCAGCAGTCACTCCAACACTGAAGCTTTCTTT	CASSHSNTEAFF
TRBV5-1	TRBJ1-2	NA	many	TGCGCCAGCAGCTTGGACAGCACCTATGGCTACACCTTC	CASSLDSTYGYTF
TRBV28	TRBJ1-4	NA	NA	TGTGCCAGCAGTTTGCGGGAGGGGTGGGCTAATGAAAAACTGTTTTTT	CASSLREGWANEKLFF
TRBV7-2	TRBJ2-5	TRBD1	NA	TGTGCCAGCAGCCCACGGACAGGAATTGGGGAGACCCAGTACTTC	CASSPRTGIGETQYF
TRBV4-2	TRBJ2-7	TRBD2	few	TGTGCCAGCAGCCAATTACTAGCGGGGACTTTGGGTGAGCAGTACTTC	CASSQLLAGTLGEQYF
TRBV4-3	TRBJ1-6	NA	NA	TGCGCCAGCAGCCAGCGGGCCCCCAGTAAACAGGGATTTGGTTCACCCCTCCACTTT	CASSQRAPSKQGFGSPLHF
TRBV15	TRBJ1-1	NA	many	TGTGCCACCAGCACCAGCCGAACGACTGAAGCTTTCTTT	CATSTSRTTEAFF
TRBV2	TRBJ2-7	TRBD1	few	TGTGCCAGCGAGGGACAGCAGAAAACCTACGAGCAGTACTTC	CASEGQQKTYEQYF
TRBV6-6	TRBJ2-1	NA	NA	TGTGCCAGCAGTTTCAGAAGGGGCAATGAGCAGTTCTTC	CASSFRRGNEQFF